The sequence of this T cell receptor beta chain was determined in a study of blood T cells in healthy people across ages. At the level of the study: The capture of about one barcoded beta molecule per two T cells was achieved by template switching. The study's findings and limits: Donor CMV status was unknown, possibly confounding expanded clonotype changes. Age brought a roughly linear fall in TCR beta diversity measured per million T cells.

Primers used in a second PCR of about 7 to 12 cycles were a sample-barcoded 5' primer and a J-beta primer mix. TCRdb used MiXCR to reprocess the 5' RACE reads, holding one entry per CDR3 protein. The sample has roughly 1.7 million distinct CDR3 sequences, approximately 32% seen once; the top ten hold about 11%. The total RNA that was extracted per sample amounted to at least 6 micrograms. Per the germline V gene, CDR1 is SGHVS and CDR2 is FQNEAQ. With 5 bases removed from V and 2 bases from J, the gap between germline ends came to 10 bases. The CDR3 spans 14 residues. Remarks on this clonotype: Its cognate antigen is unknown. Since a much larger clone is just one base distant, this may be a read error.

The source material was blood. The clonotype comes from a woman in her 30s in good health. The V call is TRBV7-8, the J call TRBJ2-1, with D maybe TRBD1 (5 bases). The chain's CDR3 is CASSRDSAYNEQFF. The CDR3 DNA reads TGTGCCAGCAGCCGAGACAGTGCCTACAATGAGCAGTTCTTC.